This T cell receptor beta chain was identified in a study of blood T cells in healthy people across ages. The CDR3 has 14 residues. The germline V gene encodes CDR1 MGHDK and CDR2 SYGVNS. Unmatched junction bases numbered 1, after V lost 2 bases and J lost 2 bases. A second about 7 to 11 cycle PCR used barcoded and J-beta primers. TCRdb recomputed calls from the 5' RACE reads with MiXCR, one row per CDR3 protein. The table records about 630,000 distinct CDR3 sequences, roughly 21% of them present only once. Each donor had roughly 10 milliliters of peripheral blood drawn. Material: blood. This TCR was sampled from a man between 65 and 80 years old in good health. The gene calls are TRBV25-1 and TRBJ2-7; the match to TRBD1 covers 9 bases. The chain's CDR3 is CASSEDRGAYEQYF. For the CDR3, the DNA is TGTGCCAGCAGTGAAGACAGGGGGGCCTACGAGCAGTACTTC.